This T cell receptor beta chain was documented in a study of blood T cell repertoires in COVID-19. CDR1 is MNHEY and CDR2 is SVGAGI in the germline V gene. The CDR3 runs to 15 residues. The V end was cut by 7 bases, the J end by 2 bases, with 18 bases between. Some clones are missing from TCRdb's copy, which holds only in-frame ones; the method was immunoSEQ multiplex PCR. Among about 40,000 clones listed, roughly 85% were seen once. Material for sequencing was peripheral blood. V is TRBV6-5 and J is TRBJ2-7; possible D gene TRBD1, 6 bases. The clonotype comes from a man aged 35-49 years with active COVID-19. The CDR3 DNA reads TGTGCCAGCATGGAGAATGACAGGAGCACCTACGAGCAGTACTTC. Translated, it gives CASMENDRSTYEQYF.